The present TCR beta chain was sequenced within a study of cytomegalovirus exposure and HLA in healthy donors. Vbeta (60) and Jbeta (13) primers were used in the PCR. Generated by immunoSEQ multiplex PCR, the TCRdb table keeps only in-frame clones and is missing some. The sample holds 120,000 to 150,000 clones, roughly 79% seen once. The CDR3 totals 19 residues. Trimming at V came to 1 base and at J to 3 bases, leaving 9 bases not matched to a gene. Germline lookup yields CDR1 SEHNR and CDR2 FQNEAQ (reference sequence). Findings and limits, study-wide: It was 150 to 200 TCR beta chains that were listed as cytomegalovirus-associated.

This clone was recorded only once. Its matching antigen is unknown. This clonotype was sampled from a woman aged 40 to 50 in good health and CMV-seronegative. Sequenced material: PBMCs. The V gene is TRBV7-9, the J gene TRBJ2-5; TRBD2 agrees at 15 bases. The CDR3 is CASSLDGLAGGPREETQYF. The CDR3 nucleotides are TGTGCCAGCAGCTTAGATGGACTAGCGGGAGGGCCTAGGGAAGAGACCCAGTACTTC.